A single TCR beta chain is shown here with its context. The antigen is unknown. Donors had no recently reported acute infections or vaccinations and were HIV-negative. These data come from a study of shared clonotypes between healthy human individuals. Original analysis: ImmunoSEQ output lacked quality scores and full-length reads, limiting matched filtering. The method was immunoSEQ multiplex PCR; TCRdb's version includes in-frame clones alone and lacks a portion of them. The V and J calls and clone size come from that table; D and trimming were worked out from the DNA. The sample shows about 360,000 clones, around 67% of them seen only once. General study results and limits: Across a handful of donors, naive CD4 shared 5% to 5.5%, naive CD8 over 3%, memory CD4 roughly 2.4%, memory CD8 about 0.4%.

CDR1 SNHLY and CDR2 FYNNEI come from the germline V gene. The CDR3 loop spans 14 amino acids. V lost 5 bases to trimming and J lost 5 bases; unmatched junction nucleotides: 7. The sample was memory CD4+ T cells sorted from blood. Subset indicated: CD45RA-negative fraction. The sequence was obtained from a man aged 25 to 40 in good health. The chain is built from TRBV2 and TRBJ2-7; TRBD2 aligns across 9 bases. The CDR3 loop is CASSLLAGRNEQYF. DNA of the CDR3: TGTGCCAGCAGTTTGCTAGCGGGAAGGAACGAGCAGTACTTC.